Following are 9 T cell receptor beta chains from one sample sequenced in a study of Graves' ophthalmopathy and Graves' hyperthyroidism. RNA transcripts served as template for amplifying TCR beta CDR3 sequences. Amplification began with first-round RT-PCR using HTBI primers, then second-round multiplex PCR was performed. TCRdb passed the multiplex PCR reads through MiXCR, listing each CDR3 protein once. The data show about 500,000 distinct CDR3 sequences, 39% seen once. The sample taken for sequencing was peripheral blood or thyroid tissue (not recorded which). The receptors shown here come from an adult man with Graves' hyperthyroidism.

The chain joins TRBV18 to TRBJ1-1; 9 nucleotides line up with TRBD1. The V gene's germline CDR1 is KGHSH and CDR2 LQKENI. V shed 4 bases and J 0 bases; nucleotides not matched to a gene: 3. The CDR3 runs to 15 residues. The CDR3 reads CASSHRTGVNTEAFF. The DNA for the CDR3 is TGTGCCAGCTCACACCGGACAGGGGTGAACACTGAAGCTTTCTTT.

The sample holds many counts of this clonotype. J is TRBJ1-5 and V is TRBV4-1; no clear D gene. V lost 1 base and J 0 bases, leaving 7 bases between the germline ends. CDR1 and CDR2 (germline): MGHRA, YSYEKL. The CDR3 covers 15 residues. CDR3 DNA sequence: TGCGCCAGCAGCCAAGCTTCTTATAGCAATCAGCCCCAGCATTTT. Its translation: CASSQASYSNQPQHF.

The gene calls are TRBV2 and TRBJ2-7; 8 bases are shared with TRBD1. The ends lost 5 bases at V and 3 bases at J; junction bases unmatched: 6. The V gene's germline CDR1 is SNHLY and CDR2 FYNNEI. The length of the CDR3 is 14 residues. In nucleotides, the CDR3 is TGTGCCAGCAGTCAGAGACAGGGGCACTACGAGCAGTACTTC. Translating it yields CASSQRQGHYEQYF.

Points on this clonotype: At one end, the junction sequence differs from germline, possibly due to a read error. The V call is TRBV10-3, the J call TRBJ1-6; 8 nucleotides match TRBD1. The CDR3 runs 15 residues. The germline V gene encodes CDR1 ENHRY and CDR2 SYGVKD. The CDR3 protein is CASSTQGAGYSPLHF. CDR3 DNA sequence: TGTGCCAGCAGTACGCAGGGGGCTGGCTATTCACCCCTCCACTTT.

At least ten counts were recorded for this clonotype. The V and J genes are TRBV12-3 or TRBV12-4 and TRBJ2-5, with 9 bases fitting TRBD1. The trim removed 5 bases at V and 3 bases at J, leaving 7 bases unmatched. CDR3 length equals 15 residues. CDR3 residues: CASSPSGTGKETQYF. The CDR3 DNA reads TGTGCCAGCAGTCCGTCCGGGACAGGGAAAGAGACCCAGTACTTC.

The chain is built from TRBV12-3 or TRBV12-4 and TRBJ2-3; D remains ambiguous. The CDR3 is 12 amino acids. V was shortened by 4 bases and J by 7 bases, with 9 bases between the two germline ends. As DNA, the CDR3 is TGTGCCAGCAGTTACGAATCCTATACGCAGTATTTT. Residues: CASSYESYTQYF.

This clonotype was seen many times. J is TRBJ2-2 and V is TRBV7-2; 10 bases are a match to TRBD2. Looked up from germline, CDR1 is SGHTA and CDR2 is FQGNSA. The CDR3 loop spans 18 amino acids. The junction had 16 bases not matched to a gene; V was cut back by 6 bases and J by 6 bases. CDR3 nucleotides: TGTGCCAGCAGGCTCTCGGGAGCGGGGGGGCTCCGGGCCGGGGAGCTGTTTTTT. The encoded protein is CASRLSGAGGLRAGELFF.

Many counts were recorded for this clonotype. The chain uses TRBV12-3 or TRBV12-4 and TRBJ2-2, with 8 bases fitting TRBD2. CDR3 length: 15 amino acids. V lost 3 bases and J lost 5; bases outside the gene matches: 5. CDR3 nucleotide sequence: TGTGCCAGCAGTTTGCGGGGGGCGAGTACCGGGGAGCTGTTTTTT. It encodes CASSLRGASTGELFF.

In its sample, this clonotype was seen many times. The rearrangement links TRBV12-3 or TRBV12-4 to TRBJ2-2, with TRBD2 matching 7 bases. V was clipped by 3 bases and J by 6 bases; unmatched bases: 1. The CDR3 length is 13 residues. The CDR3, as DNA: TGTGCCAGCAGTTTTCGGGGGGCCGGGGAGCTGTTTTTT. Its translation: CASSFRGAGELFF.